This entry lists 22 T cell receptor beta chains sequenced from one sample in a study of cytomegalovirus exposure and HLA in healthy donors. PCR employed 60 Vbeta and 13 Jbeta primers. The repertoire was sequenced with immunoSEQ multiplex PCR; TCRdb's copy has only in-frame clones and lacks some. Among some 200,000 clones listed, roughly four fifths were seen once. The source material was PBMCs. These receptor sequences come from a middle-aged woman in good health and CMV-seronegative.

The chain combines TRBV27 with TRBJ2-5, with D possibly matching TRBD2 (6 bases). CDR1 is MNHEY and CDR2 is SMNVEV in the germline V gene (reference sequence). This CDR3 spans 14 amino acids. Between the trimmed V and J ends, which lost 6 bases and 2 bases, there was a span of 13 bases. CDR3 loop: CASSRVSGQETQYF. The CDR3 DNA reads TGTGCCAGCAGCCGAGTTAGCGGACAAGAGACCCAGTACTTC.

The rearrangement links TRBV13 to TRBJ2-7; D not certain. Trimming cost V 5 bases and J 0 bases, with 5 bases left between them. CDR3 length: 12 residues. Germline CDR1 reads PRHDT; CDR2 reads FYEKMQ (reference sequence). CDR3 DNA: TGTGCCAGCAGCCACAACTCCTACGAGCAGTACTTC. The encoded protein is CASSHNSYEQYF.

The V and J genes are TRBV7-9 and TRBJ2-1; 9 bases line up with TRBD2. Trimming removed 0 bases from V and 1 base from J; junction bases left unmatched: 4. The germline gives CDR1 SEHNR, CDR2 FQNEAQ (reference sequence). This CDR3 spans 17 amino acids. Here the CDR3 DNA reads TGTGCCAGCAGCTTAGCCAGCGGGGGGATTTCCTACAATGAGCAGTTCTTC. It yields the protein CASSLASGGISYNEQFF.

The chain employs TRBV5-8 and TRBJ1-1; 10 bases map to TRBD1. V gave up 4 bases and J gave up 8 bases; unmatched junction bases: 8. CDR1 is SGHTS and CDR2 is YDEGEE in the germline V gene. The CDR3 length is 14 residues. This chain's CDR3 is CASSQESGQGEAFF. For the CDR3, the DNA is TGTGCCAGCAGCCAAGAATCGGGACAGGGGGAAGCTTTCTTT.

The chain is built from TRBV27 and TRBJ1-5; 8 positions match TRBD1. Germline V gene lookup returns CDR1 MNHEY and CDR2 SMNVEV (reference sequence). This CDR3 has 15 amino acids. V lost 4 bases to trimming and J lost 3 bases; unmatched junction nucleotides: 5. The CDR3 sequence is CASSSDRGNNQPQHF. CDR3 DNA: TGTGCCAGCAGTTCCGACAGGGGCAACAATCAGCCCCAGCATTTT.

The gene calls are TRBV2 and TRBJ2-3, with D perhaps matching TRBD2 (6 bases). V was trimmed by 6 bases and J by 8 bases, leaving 15 bases between them. The CDR3 loop spans 13 amino acids. The germline gives CDR1 SNHLY, CDR2 FYNNEI. For the CDR3, the DNA is TGTGCCAGCAGGGGGGTCCCAGCGGGTACGCAGTATTTT. This gives the protein CASRGVPAGTQYF.

This clone was seen only a few times. CDR3 sequence reads: CASSLGWTAEAFF. The CDR3 DNA follows: TGTGCCAGCAGCTTAGGTTGGACAGCTGAAGCTTTCTTT. V is TRBV7-6 and J is TRBJ1-1, with D perhaps matching TRBD1 (6 bases). CDR1 is SGHVS and CDR2 is FNYEAQ in the germline V gene. V shed 1 base and J shed 6 bases, with 9 bases lying between them. This CDR3 is built from 13 residues.

CDR3 DNA: TGTGCCTGGAGCGGGGTGAACACTGAAGCTTTCTTT. Protein sequence: CAWSGVNTEAFF. The chain carries TRBV30 and TRBJ1-1; no firm D call. Germline V CDR1 and CDR2: GTSNPN, SVGIG (reference sequence). Trimming took off 3 bases at V and 0 bases at J, with 5 bases between the two ends. This CDR3 contains 12 residues. Full variable domain (outside the CDR3, taken from reference TRBV30 and TRBJ1-1): SQTIHQWPATLVQPVGSPLSLECTVEGTSNPNLYWYRQAAGRGLQLLFYSVGIGQISSEVPQNLSASRPQDRQFILSSKKLLLSDSGFYLCAWSGVNTEAFFGQGTRLTVV.

The chain is built from TRBV6-1 and TRBJ1-1, with D possibly matching TRBD1 (6 bases). Germline V gene lookup returns CDR1 MNHNS and CDR2 SASEGT. This CDR3 has 14 residues. V was clipped by 6 bases and J by 1 base, with 12 bases between them. This chain's CDR3 is CASRGTLQNTEAFF. The CDR3 region has the DNA TGTGCCAGCAGAGGGACACTACAGAACACTGAAGCTTTCTTT.

The chain is built from TRBV4-1 and TRBJ1-1; 11 nucleotides agree with TRBD1. Germline V gene data show CDR1 as MGHRA and CDR2 as YSYEKL. The CDR3 is 14 residues long. V gave up 6 bases and J gave up 4 bases; unmatched junction bases: 4. The chain's CDR3 is CASRFGTGGTEAFF. The DNA for the CDR3 is TGCGCCAGCAGGTTCGGGACAGGGGGCACTGAAGCTTTCTTT.

The chain employs TRBV30 and TRBJ1-4, with 7 bases matching TRBD1. The CDR3 consists of 13 residues. CDR1 is GTSNPN and CDR2 is SVGIG in the germline V gene (reference sequence). The J segment lost 8 bases and the V segment lost 5 bases, leaving 8 bases of the junction unmatched. The CDR3 DNA sequence: TGTGCCTGGCACAGGGGTCCTGGGGAAAAACTGTTTTTT. The encoded protein is CAWHRGPGEKLFF.

The chain employs TRBV5-1 and TRBJ2-7, with 8 bases identical to TRBD2. The CDR3 contains 15 residues. The germline gives CDR1 SGHRS, CDR2 YFSETQ. V was clipped by 2 bases and J by 3 bases; unmatched bases: 7. CDR3 DNA: TGCGCCAGCAGCTTAGGTAGCGGGACCTACTACGAGCAGTACTTC. Translating it yields CASSLGSGTYYEQYF.

The gene calls are TRBV19 and TRBJ2-7; 8 bases are a match to TRBD1. Losses at the gene ends were 4 bases for V and 3 bases for J; bases not matched to a gene: 8. CDR3 length: 15 amino acids. In germline, CDR1 is LNHDA, CDR2 SQIVND (reference sequence). This CDR3 is CASSSLGTGLYEQYF. The DNA of the CDR3 is TGTGCCAGTAGTAGTCTCGGGACAGGACTCTACGAGCAGTACTTC.

The genes are TRBV27 and TRBJ2-2; 10 bases line up with TRBD2. CDR3 size: 15 residues. Germline values: CDR1 MNHEY, CDR2 SMNVEV (reference sequence). Trimming removed 6 bases from V and 8 bases from J; junction bases left unmatched: 9. In DNA form, the CDR3 reads TGTGCCAGCAGCTCCAGCGGGAGGGCCGCGGGGGAGCTGTTTTTT. Its protein is CASSSSGRAAGELFF.

This sequence joins TRBV18 and TRBJ1-5, with D unresolved. Per germline, CDR1 KGHSH and CDR2 LQKENI. Trimming removed 4 bases at V and 2 bases at J, with 12 bases between. The CDR3 is 15 residues long. The chain's CDR3 is CASSLAIRGNQPQHF. The CDR3 DNA is TGTGCCAGCTCACTCGCCATCCGGGGCAATCAGCCCCAGCATTTT.

The V and J genes are TRBV5-1 and TRBJ2-7; no clear D gene. The ends were cut back, 0 bases at V and 4 bases at J, with 14 bases in the middle. The CDR3 is 15 amino acids. Germline assignment: CDR1 SGHRS and CDR2 YFSETQ. CDR3 DNA: TGCGCCAGCAGCTTGGCCTTCCTCCCCCAGTACGAGCAGTACTTC. This gives the protein CASSLAFLPQYEQYF.

The rearrangement joins TRBV19 to TRBJ2-1; perhaps TRBD1 as D (6 bases). Germline-derived CDR1 and CDR2 are LNHDA and SQIVND (reference sequence). The CDR3 covers 16 residues. V lost 10 bases to trimming and J lost 0 bases, with 19 bases between them. The CDR3 region is CATSPGARSSYNEQFF. The CDR3 DNA reads as TGTGCCACCTCGCCAGGGGCGCGGAGCTCCTACAATGAGCAGTTCTTC.

This chain connects TRBV2 to TRBJ2-5; 10 bases match TRBD1. Trimming at V came to 6 bases and at J to 1 base, leaving 11 bases not matched to a gene. The germline V gene has CDR1 SNHLY and CDR2 FYNNEI. This CDR3 contains 17 residues. For the CDR3, the DNA is TGTGCCAGCAGGCCGGGACAGGGGATAATACTCCAAGAGACCCAGTACTTC. Encoded protein: CASRPGQGIILQETQYF.

The rearrangement uses TRBV7-9 and TRBJ2-3; maybe TRBD2 (6 bases). The CDR3 is 14 residues long. Trimming removed 5 bases from V and 0 bases from J, with 9 bases in between. CDR1 and CDR2 from the germline V gene are SEHNR and FQNEAQ (reference sequence). In DNA form, the CDR3 reads TGTGCCAGCAGCCGGGACTGGAGCACAGATACGCAGTATTTT. The encoded protein is CASSRDWSTDTQYF.

The rearrangement joins TRBV12-5 to TRBJ2-1; 8 bases fit TRBD1. Germline V gives CDR1 LGHNT, CDR2 FRNRAP. CDR3 length: 17 amino acids. V was clipped by 0 bases and J by 9 bases; unmatched bases: 13. CDR3 in amino acids: CASGLVLVGRTGSEQFF. The CDR3 coding sequence is TGTGCTAGTGGTTTGGTATTGGTCGGACGGACAGGGAGTGAGCAGTTCTTC.

The chain recombines TRBV7-3 with TRBJ1-3, with 12 bases matching TRBD1. Germline CDR1 reads SGHTA; CDR2 reads FQGTGA. The ends lost 5 bases at V and 2 bases at J; junction bases unmatched: 1. The CDR3 has 15 amino acids. CDR3 amino acids: CASSRDRGPGNTIYF. CDR3 DNA sequence: TGTGCCAGCAGCCGGGACAGGGGGCCTGGAAACACCATATATTTT.

The chain has TRBV7-2 and TRBJ2-4; D gene unclear. The V gene's germline CDR1 is SGHTA and CDR2 FQGNSA. Trimming cost V 4 bases and J 2 bases, with 12 bases left between them. This CDR3 comprises 15 residues. CDR3 nucleotide sequence: TGTGCCAGCAGCTCCGAGCTTATGACCAAAAACATTCAGTACTTC. Its translation: CASSSELMTKNIQYF.